This T cell receptor (beta chain) appears in the sequencing data of a study of T-cell memory formation after mild COVID-19 (dated by TCRdb to the early 2020s). Study-wide context: Most TCR sequence clusters were specific to one of the two donors. Longitudinal TCRalpha and TCRbeta repertoire sequencing tracked T-cell clones expanding and contracting after mild COVID-19 in a couple of donors. Two young, previously healthy adult volunteers made up the cohort, one male and one female. Broader findings and caveats from the paper: SARS-CoV-2 specificity of the second-wave clones peaking on day 37 was not confirmed. Only two mild cases were covered by the study, and larger cohorts that include severe cases with pre-infection samples were considered necessary. Some responding clones were detected in pre-infection memory, suggesting pre-existing cross-reactive memory T cells joined the SARS-CoV-2 response. Clones contracting from day 15 to 85 had balanced CD4/CD8 phenotypes, while a second wave expanding from day 15 to 37 was biased towards CD4+. Contracting CD4+ clones turned up mainly in the CM and EM memory subsets, whereas EMRA was where CD8+ clones were enriched.

CDR1 and CDR2 are read off the germline V gene as SQVTM and ANQGSEA. There are 15 amino acids in the CDR3, from cysteine to phenylalanine inclusive. Only CDR3 DNA remains: 45 bases, in frame from the first base. V and J are truncated by 0 bases and 5 bases respectively, leaving an intervening sequence of 17 bases. This clonotype occurred many times. The antigen it binds to is not known. Base qualities are missing; no much larger clone stands one base away. Ficoll-Paque density gradient centrifugation was used to isolate PBMCs. These reads were obtained on an Illumina NovaSeq 6000. TCRalpha and TCRbeta cDNA libraries were constructed by 5'RACE with constant-segment primers, with sample barcodes and unique molecular identifiers being introduced. Trizol reagent was used to extract RNA from every sample. Library amplification was performed in two PCR steps, and a second sample barcode and Illumina TruSeq adapters were introduced in the second step. The libraries were sequenced on an Illumina NovaSeq using 2 x 150 bp paired-end reads. The authors processed their data as follows. The reads were demultiplexed and collapsed into UMI-guided consensus sequences using migec v1.2.7. Using mixcr v2.1.11, the UMI consensuses were aligned to TRA and TRB V and J templates and assembled into clonotypes. A clonotype was counted as expanded or contracted only if both edgeR and NoisET called the change significant, with noise models trained on biological replicates. For edgeR calls, the thresholds were a false discovery rate-adjusted p below 0.01 and a log2 fold-change of 1. PCA with hierarchical clustering of max-normalized trajectories of the 1000 most abundant clonotypes was used as exploratory dynamics analysis. The CD4 or CD8 phenotype of responding clones was assigned using the separately sequenced CD4+ and CD8+ repertoires. In-frame beta chains were kept once TCRdb had trimmed the public reads at Q25 with fastp and called clones with MiXCR. Entries that share a CDR3 protein sequence are merged under the most common genes and DNA. The authors' filters were not applied to this entry. This sample is represented by more than 150,000 distinct CDR3 sequences; about 20% of them were singletons. The ten biggest clones cover under 25% of the sample.

The receptor was derived from an adult woman who had mild COVID-19 (a few samples of this study predate the infection). The sample titles of this study are shuffled in the database, so cell type and time point are left out; the donor was told from shared clones. The specimen was PBMCs or a T cell subset sorted from them (not recorded which). The chain is encoded by TRBV29-1 joined to TRBJ2-7; TRBD1 is a weak D gene call, 6 bases matching. The sequenced DNA: TGCAGCGTTGAAGAGGGTGGAGCAGGGGTAAACGAGCAGTACTTC. Translated, it gives CSVEEGGAGVNEQYF.